This TCR beta chain comes out of a study of blood T cell repertoires in COVID-19. From germline, CDR1 is KGHSH and CDR2 LQKENI. With 8 bases removed from V and 0 bases from J, the gap between germline ends came to 10 bases. The CDR3 has 14 residues. The data were produced by immunoSEQ multiplex PCR, yet TCRdb's version contains in-frame clones alone and is incomplete. The sample has 310,000 or so clones, roughly 87% seen once. The sample consisted of PBMCs or T cells enriched from blood (not recorded which). This sequence was found in a woman younger than 30 who had recovered from COVID-19. The chain uses TRBV18 and TRBJ2-2, with D possibly TRBD1 on 5 matching bases. The CDR3 nucleotides read TGTGCCAGCCGAGCAGGGCCGAACACCGGGGAGCTGTTTTTT. It yields the protein CASRAGPNTGELFF.